This is a list of T cell receptor beta chains from one sample in a study of blood T cell repertoires in COVID-19. Some clones are missing from TCRdb's copy, which holds only in-frame ones; the method was immunoSEQ multiplex PCR. This table has roughly 200,000 clones, 85% to 90% appearing once. Material for sequencing was peripheral blood. These receptors were obtained from a man younger than 35 with active or convalescent COVID-19. Each CDR3 is given with its conserved first and last residue. D genes are given only for firm matches. The size of a clone is reported for some rows only, either as once, few or many, or as a class for expanded clones.

j_gene | abundance | v_gene | d_gene | CDR3aa | CDR3nt
TRBJ1-2 | NA | TRBV7-3 | TRBD1 | CASSLTGVDGYTF | TGTGCCAGCAGCCTGACAGGGGTCGATGGCTACACCTTC
TRBJ1-5 | NA | TRBV4-1 | TRBD1 | CASSQVSRGNQPQHF | TGCGCCAGCAGCCAAGTTTCCAGGGGGAATCAGCCCCAGCATTTT
TRBJ2-7 | NA | TRBV5-4 | NA | CASGDMDEQYF | TGTGCCAGCGGGGACATGGACGAGCAGTACTTC
TRBJ2-7 | NA | TRBV12-5 | TRBD1 | CASGLGQGATPNEQYF | TGTGCTAGTGGTTTGGGACAGGGGGCTACCCCCAACGAGCAGTACTTC
TRBJ1-4 | NA | TRBV6-5 | NA | CASNRGDLNNEKLFF | TGTGCCAGCAATAGAGGAGACCTTAATAATGAAAAACTGTTTTTT
TRBJ2-3 | NA | TRBV2 | TRBD2 | CASSLDGLAGVGVTQYF | TGTGCCAGCAGCCTAGATGGGCTAGCGGGGGTTGGGGTTACGCAGTATTTT
TRBJ1-5 | NA | TRBV2 | NA | CASSETSQPQHF | TGTGCCAGCAGTGAAACGAGTCAGCCCCAGCATTTT
TRBJ1-1 | NA | TRBV29-1 | NA | CSVRLGGDTEAFF | TGCAGCGTCCGGTTGGGGGGGGACACTGAAGCTTTCTTT
TRBJ2-3 | NA | TRBV7-2 | TRBD2 | CASSLGTSGPTDTQYF | TGTGCCAGCAGCTTAGGGACTAGCGGACCCACAGATACGCAGTATTTT
TRBJ1-5 | NA | TRBV10-3 | TRBD1 | CAIGEGTGGNQPQHF | TGTGCCATCGGCGAAGGGACAGGGGGAAATCAGCCCCAGCATTTT
TRBJ1-1 | NA | TRBV18 | NA | CASSPVWQMNTEAFF | TGTGCCAGCTCTCCAGTTTGGCAGATGAACACTGAAGCTTTCTTT
TRBJ2-3 | NA | TRBV7-3 | NA | CASSRTAGAEKDTQYF | TGTGCCAGCAGCCGAACAGCGGGCGCTGAAAAAGATACGCAGTATTTT
TRBJ2-5 | NA | TRBV5-1 | TRBD1 | CASSLLQGARGETQYF | TGCGCCAGCAGCCTATTACAGGGGGCGCGGGGAGAGACCCAGTACTTC
TRBJ2-7 | NA | TRBV5-1 | NA | CASSRGGPDYEQYF | TGCGCCAGCAGTCGCGGAGGGCCAGACTACGAGCAGTACTTC
TRBJ1-1 | NA | TRBV5-1 | TRBD1 | CASSLPQGEGTEAFF | TGCGCCAGCAGCTTGCCACAGGGGGAGGGCACTGAAGCTTTCTTT
TRBJ2-7 | NA | TRBV6-5 | TRBD2 | CASSYSGGSAEQYF | TGTGCCAGCAGTTACTCGGGAGGGTCGGCAGAGCAGTACTTC
TRBJ1-2 | NA | TRBV6-5 | NA | CASSGGAGIYGYTF | TGTGCCAGCAGCGGGGGGGCAGGGATTTATGGCTACACCTTC
TRBJ2-7 | NA | TRBV3-1/TRBV3-2 | NA | CASSQDLEVTYEQYF | TGTGCCAGCAGCCAAGATCTAGAAGTCACCTACGAGCAGTACTTC
TRBJ2-7 | NA | TRBV5-4 | TRBD1 | CASSLTGGVYEQYF | TGTGCCAGCAGCTTGACAGGGGGTGTCTACGAGCAGTACTTC
TRBJ2-7 | NA | TRBV30 | NA | CAWSARGSRYEQYF | TGTGCCTGGAGTGCCCGGGGGTCTCGCTACGAGCAGTACTTC
TRBJ2-1 | NA | TRBV19 | TRBD1 | CASSIDRGTGKSNEQFF | TGTGCCAGTAGTATAGATCGCGGGACAGGGAAAAGTAATGAGCAGTTCTTC
TRBJ2-5 | NA | TRBV7-2 | TRBD1 | CASSPGQGAIETQYF | TGTGCCAGCAGCCCAGGACAGGGGGCTATAGAGACCCAGTACTTC
TRBJ2-5 | NA | TRBV3-1/TRBV3-2 | NA | CASSQGIPGQTQYF | TGTGCCAGCAGCCAAGGTATTCCGGGTCAGACCCAGTACTTC
TRBJ1-6 | NA | TRBV15 | TRBD1 | CATSIVRQGGSPLHF | TGTGCCACCAGCATAGTCCGACAGGGAGGTTCACCCCTCCACTTT
TRBJ1-2 | NA | TRBV4-2 | TRBD1 | CASSHGEGGHYGYTF | TGTGCCAGCAGCCACGGGGAAGGGGGCCACTATGGCTACACCTTC
TRBJ2-2 | NA | TRBV5-4 | TRBD2 | CASSLMASGSGELFF | TGTGCCAGCAGCTTGATGGCTAGCGGATCCGGGGAGCTGTTTTTT
TRBJ1-1 | NA | TRBV6-5 | NA | CASSRRNTEAFF | TGTGCCAGCAGCAGGCGGAACACTGAAGCTTTCTTT
TRBJ2-5 | NA | TRBV18 | TRBD2 | CASSPEQGGWQETQYF | TGTGCCAGCTCACCAGAGCAGGGAGGGTGGCAAGAGACCCAGTACTTC
TRBJ2-1 | NA | TRBV7-9 | TRBD2 | CASTGGTLAGGGESSYNEQFF | TGTGCCAGCACCGGGGGAACACTAGCGGGAGGGGGAGAAAGCTCCTACAATGAGCAGTTCTTC
TRBJ1-2 | NA | TRBV5-6 | NA | CASSLFARYTF | TGTGCCAGCAGCTTGTTCGCGCGCTACACCTTC
TRBJ1-1 | NA | TRBV2 | TRBD1 | CAGGQGALRPAFF | TGTGCCGGCGGACAGGGGGCGCTTCGTCCGGCTTTCTTT
TRBJ1-2 | NA | TRBV12-3/TRBV12-4 | NA | CASSPFRGAGYTF | TGTGCCAGCAGTCCCTTCCGGGGGGCAGGCTACACCTTC
TRBJ1-5 | NA | TRBV7-8 | TRBD1 | CASSPGDRGQPQHF | TGTGCCAGCAGCCCAGGCGACAGGGGTCAGCCCCAGCATTTT
TRBJ1-5 | NA | TRBV7-9 | TRBD1 | CASSLWGGTGTDQPQHF | TGTGCCAGCAGCTTATGGGGAGGGACAGGGACTGATCAGCCCCAGCATTTT
TRBJ2-6 | NA | TRBV29-1 | NA | CSVRAGANVLTF | TGCAGCGTTCGGGCTGGGGCCAACGTCCTGACTTTC
TRBJ1-1 | few | TRBV5-6 | TRBD1 | CASRRGQGGNTEAFF | TGTGCCAGCAGACGTGGACAGGGGGGAAACACTGAAGCTTTCTTT
TRBJ2-1 | NA | TRBV27 | TRBD2 | CASSFAGLVANEQFF | TGTGCCAGCAGTTTTGCGGGACTAGTTGCTAATGAGCAGTTCTTC
TRBJ2-2 | NA | TRBV7-8 | NA | CASSSTDRNTGELFF | TGTGCCAGCAGCTCCACAGACAGGAACACCGGGGAGCTGTTTTTT
TRBJ1-6 | NA | TRBV3-1/TRBV3-2 | NA | CASSQGRDSPLHF | TGTGCCAGCAGCCAAGGCCGAGATTCACCCCTCCACTTT
TRBJ2-2 | NA | TRBV5-1 | TRBD2 | CASSLRLAGGPAGELFF | TGCGCCAGCAGCTTGCGACTAGCGGGAGGGCCGGCCGGGGAGCTGTTTTTT
TRBJ2-5 | NA | TRBV7-2 | NA | CASSLDSQETQYF | TGTGCCAGCAGCTTGGACAGCCAAGAGACCCAGTACTTC
TRBJ1-3 | NA | TRBV30 | NA | CAWKLNSGNTIYF | TGTGCCTGGAAACTCAACTCTGGAAACACCATATATTTT
TRBJ1-4 | NA | TRBV6-5 | TRBD1 | CASSPQGAPYEKLFF | TGTGCCAGCAGCCCACAGGGGGCGCCGTATGAAAAACTGTTTTTT
TRBJ2-3 | NA | TRBV11-3 | TRBD2 | CASSDSGRGSDTQYF | TGTGCCAGCAGCGATAGCGGGAGAGGGTCAGATACGCAGTATTTT
TRBJ1-5 | NA | TRBV15 | NA | CATSRGPLHQPQHF | TGTGCCACCAGCAGAGGGCCCCTGCATCAGCCCCAGCATTTT
TRBJ2-2 | few | TRBV19 | TRBD2 | CASQKRETAGELFF | TGTGCCAGCCAAAAGCGGGAGACGGCCGGGGAGCTGTTTTTT
TRBJ1-6 | many | TRBV7-2 | NA | CASSRNGGDNNSPLHF | TGTGCCAGCAGCCGCAATGGAGGGGATAATAATTCACCCCTCCACTTT
TRBJ1-1 | NA | TRBV29-1 | TRBD1 | CSARTGQVGAFF | TGCAGCGCAAGGACAGGGCAAGTCGGAGCTTTCTTT
TRBJ2-5 | NA | TRBV6-1 | TRBD2 | CASSDALLAGGKETQYF | TGTGCCAGCAGTGATGCCTTACTAGCGGGGGGTAAAGAGACCCAGTACTTC
TRBJ1-1 | once | TRBV7-6 | TRBD1 | CASSLTQGATNEAFF | TGTGCCAGCAGCTTAACACAGGGGGCGACGAATGAAGCTTTCTTT
TRBJ1-4 | once | TRBV6-6 | TRBD1 | CASSYPGQTNEKLFF | TGTGCCAGCAGTTACCCGGGACAGACAAATGAAAAACTGTTTTTT
TRBJ1-6 | NA | TRBV19 | NA | CASKSGQTYNSPLHF | TGTGCCAGTAAAAGCGGACAGACCTATAATTCACCCCTCCACTTT
TRBJ2-7 | NA | TRBV6-1 | TRBD2 | CASSEASGAEQYF | TGTGCCAGCAGTGAAGCTAGCGGGGCCGAGCAGTACTTC